The count of the clone carrying this T cell receptor (beta chain) is one. Its specificity is unknown. The CDR3 is 17 residues long. CDR1 DFQATT and CDR2 SNEGSKA come from the germline V gene (reference sequence). V lost 0 bases, J lost 3 bases, and 19 bases lay in between. Amplification of TCR beta CDR3 regions was performed using RNA transcripts as template. A set of HTBI primers served as the primers for a first-round RT-PCR of the TCR CDR3. TCRdb used MiXCR to reprocess the multiplex PCR reads, holding one entry per CDR3 protein. The sample lists approximately 640,000 distinct CDR3 sequences; about 45% were seen once. The data belong to a study of T cells in Graves' hyperthyroidism and ophthalmopathy. Notes on the study in general: Most thyroid clonotypes with frequency above 0.001 were detected in blood.

The sequence was obtained from an adult man with Graves' disease, either hyperthyroidism or ophthalmopathy (not recorded which). This sequence joins TRBV20-1 and TRBJ2-3; the D gene is possibly TRBD2 (5 bases). Sequencing was performed on peripheral blood or thyroid tissue (not recorded which). CDR3 loop: CSARDLWEKGETDTQYF. CDR3 DNA sequence: TGCAGTGCTAGAGATCTGTGGGAGAAAGGAGAGACAGATACGCAGTATTTT.